These 9 T cell receptor beta chains came from one sample sequenced in a study of shared clonotypes between healthy human individuals. Clones were read by immunoSEQ multiplex PCR, and TCRdb kept only the in-frame ones, dropping some. The data show 2 million to 2.5 million clones, 95% seen once. The sequencing sample was made of naive CD4+ T cells sorted from blood. Subset: CD45RA+ positively selected. Every receptor here comes from a man younger than 35 in good health.

Only one count was recorded for this clone. The V call is TRBV2, the J call TRBJ2-3; TRBD2 agrees at 13 bases. Per germline, CDR1 SNHLY and CDR2 FYNNEI. V was pared by 6 bases and J by 0 bases, with 9 bases of the junction left unmatched. This CDR3 has 18 residues. The CDR3 sequence is CASSPGLAGRLSTDTQYF. In nucleotides, the CDR3 is TGTGCCAGCAGCCCGGGACTAGCGGGAAGGCTCAGCACAGATACGCAGTATTTT.

The chain joins TRBV6-1 to TRBJ1-4; 9 bases fit TRBD1. Losses at the gene ends were 5 bases for V and 8 bases for J; bases not matched to a gene: 9. The CDR3 runs to 15 residues. Germline V lookup: CDR1 MNHNS, CDR2 SASEGT. CDR3 bases: TGTGCCAGCAGTCATTGGGGACAGGGTGACGAAAAACTGTTTTTT. Its translation is CASSHWGQGDEKLFF.

The V gene is TRBV11-2, the J gene TRBJ2-7; D unclear. In germline, CDR1 is SGHAT, CDR2 FQNNGV. V was cut by 8 bases and J by 0 bases, with 17 bases left in between. This CDR3 has 15 amino acids. CDR3 region: CASGPTYPSSYEQYF. CDR3 DNA sequence: TGTGCCAGCGGGCCCACCTATCCAAGCTCCTACGAGCAGTACTTC. The whole variable domain, remainder taken from reference TRBV11-2 and TRBJ2-7, is EAGVAQSPRYKIIEKRQSVAFWCNPISGHATLYWYQQILGQGPKLLIQFQNNGVVDDSQLPKDRFSAERLKGVDSTLKIQPAKLEDSAVYLCASGPTYPSSYEQYFGPGTRLTVT.

This clone was recorded a few times. The chain is built from TRBV5-1 and TRBJ1-6; 9 nucleotides line up with TRBD1. The CDR3 contains 16 residues. The germline gives CDR1 SGHRS, CDR2 YFSETQ. The ends lost 0 bases at V and 3 bases at J; junction bases unmatched: 1. CDR3 DNA: TGCGCCAGCAGCTTGGAGGGACAGGGCTATAATTCACCCCTCCACTTT. It codes for CASSLEGQGYNSPLHF.

V and J are TRBV9 and TRBJ2-1, with D perhaps assigned TRBD1 or TRBD2 (6 bases each). Trimming took 4 bases from V and 0 from J, leaving 20 bases between them. In germline, CDR1 is SGDLS, CDR2 YYNGEE. The CDR3 spans 18 residues. The chain's CDR3 is CASSRLGGPLSSYNEQFF. In DNA, the CDR3 is TGTGCCAGCAGCCGACTAGGGGGGCCTCTGAGCTCCTACAATGAGCAGTTCTTC.

The chain couples TRBV11-2 to TRBJ1-1; 8 positions match TRBD1. Germline V gives CDR1 SGHAT, CDR2 FQNNGV. The CDR3 is 15 residues long. V lost 1 base, J lost 1 base, and 2 bases stayed unmatched. The CDR3, as DNA: TGTGCCAGCAGCTTAGGGGACAGGAGGAACACTGAAGCTTTCTTT. Protein: CASSLGDRRNTEAFF.

The table lists this clone with a count of one. The CDR3 DNA follows: TGTGCCAGCTCACGGGAGGGAGCCGGAAGCAATCAGCCCCAGCATTTT. Translation gives CASSREGAGSNQPQHF. This chain joins TRBV18 and TRBJ1-5; D remains ambiguous. CDR1 is KGHSH and CDR2 is LQKENI in the germline V gene. The CDR3 has 16 amino acids. Trimming removed 4 bases at V and 1 base at J, with 14 bases between.

The gene calls are TRBV6-1 and TRBJ2-7; maybe TRBD1 (5 bases). This CDR3 region has 14 residues. V lost 2 bases to trimming and J lost 2 bases, with 10 bases between them. The V gene's germline CDR1 is MNHNS and CDR2 SASEGT. The CDR3 loop reads CASSEQGGPYEQYF. The CDR3, as DNA: TGTGCCAGCAGTGAACAGGGCGGCCCCTACGAGCAGTACTTC.

V is TRBV14 and J is TRBJ2-3, with D unclear. The CDR3 loop spans 14 amino acids. Looked up from germline, CDR1 is SGHDN and CDR2 is FVKESK. Between the trimmed V and J ends, which lost 1 base and 2 bases, there was a span of 7 bases. Here the CDR3 reads CASSQGGSTDTQYF. CDR3 in DNA: TGTGCCAGCAGCCAAGGTGGCTCCACAGATACGCAGTATTTT.